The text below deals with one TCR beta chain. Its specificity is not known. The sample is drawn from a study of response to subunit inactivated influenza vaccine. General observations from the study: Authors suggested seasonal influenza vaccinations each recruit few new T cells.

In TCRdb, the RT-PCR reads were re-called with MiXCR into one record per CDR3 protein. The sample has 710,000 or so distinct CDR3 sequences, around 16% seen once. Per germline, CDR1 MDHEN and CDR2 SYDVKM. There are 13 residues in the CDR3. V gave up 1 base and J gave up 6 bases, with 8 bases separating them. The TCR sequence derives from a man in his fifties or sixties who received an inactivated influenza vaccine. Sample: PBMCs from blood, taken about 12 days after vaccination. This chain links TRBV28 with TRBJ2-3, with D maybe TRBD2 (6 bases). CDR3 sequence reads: CASSLFGGDTQYF. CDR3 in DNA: TGTGCCAGCAGTTTATTCGGGGGTGATACGCAGTATTTT.